The source of this TCR beta chain is a study of shared clonotypes between healthy human individuals. Germline V CDR1 and CDR2: SGHAT, FQNNGV. The CDR3 has 13 amino acids. Unsorted PBMC samples were amplified in replicate PCRs containing around 300 ng DNA, tens of thousands of T cell genomes. On ten immunoSEQ deep assay plates, unsorted PBMC DNA was sequenced. Sequencing used immunoSEQ multiplex PCR; TCRdb keeps in-frame clones, though not all of them. The sample records hundreds of thousands of clones, 77% being singletons. About this clone: At one end the junction does not follow the germline gene, possibly because of a read error.

The chain recombines TRBV11-2 with TRBJ1-2; 8 bases map to TRBD1. This clonotype was obtained from a middle-aged woman in good health. Some clones in this sample may be carry-over from other donors' samples. Sequenced input: PBMCs. The CDR3 bases are TGTGCCAGCAGCCGAACAGGACAGGGCTTAGAGAGCTTC. Protein product: CASSRTGQGLESF.